Listed below are T cell receptor beta chains from one sample, sequenced in a study of cytomegalovirus exposure and HLA in healthy donors. Assay: immunoSEQ multiplex PCR; the TCRdb copy retains only in-frame clones and omits some. The sample carries some 160,000 clones, 70% to 90% recorded once. What was sequenced was PBMCs. The receptors originated from a woman aged 18-29 years in good health and CMV-seronegative. Both conserved end residues are part of each CDR3. D genes are given only for firm matches. The listing skips clone size in some rows; elsewhere it reads once, few, many or a size class.

j_gene	abundance	v_gene	d_gene	CDR3aa	CDR3nt
TRBJ1-1	once	TRBV9	TRBD1	CASSGGQGMNTEAFF	TGTGCCAGCAGCGGGGGACAGGGGATGAACACTGAAGCTTTCTTT
TRBJ1-2	-	TRBV2	-	CASSEREGNYGYTF	TGTGCCAGCAGTGAACGAGAGGGTAACTATGGCTACACCTTC
TRBJ1-2	once	TRBV30	-	CAWGAIYGYTF	TGTGCCTGGGGGGCAATCTATGGCTACACCTTC
TRBJ2-1	-	TRBV19	TRBD2	CASSILAGGGEQFF	TGTGCCAGTAGTATCCTAGCGGGGGGTGGAGAGCAGTTCTTC
TRBJ2-5	-	TRBV5-1	TRBD1	CASSGGQAQETQYF	TGCGCCAGCAGCGGAGGACAGGCCCAAGAGACCCAGTACTTC
TRBJ2-7	few	TRBV28	-	CASSSTGTGPSYEQYF	TGTGCCAGCAGTTCCACCGGTACAGGGCCATCCTACGAGCAGTACTTC
TRBJ1-4	-	TRBV29-1	TRBD1	CSVEDTGGGEKLFF	TGCAGCGTTGAGGATACAGGGGGGGGTGAAAAACTGTTTTTT
TRBJ2-7	-	TRBV5-1	-	CASSLTLTSGEQYF	TGCGCCAGCAGCCTGACCTTAACTTCGGGCGAGCAGTACTTC
TRBJ2-7	-	TRBV6-5	-	CASSPRDLYEQYF	TGTGCCAGCAGCCCGCGGGACCTCTACGAGCAGTACTTC
TRBJ1-1	-	TRBV4-1	-	CASSPTGLNTEAFF	TGCGCCAGCAGCCCCACGGGGTTGAACACTGAAGCTTTCTTT
TRBJ2-7	once	TRBV6-1	TRBD1	CASRAGQGSTYEQYF	TGTGCCAGCAGGGCGGGACAGGGGAGCACCTACGAGCAGTACTTC
TRBJ1-3	-	TRBV18	-	CASSLQRQTGGNTIYF	TGTGCCAGCTCACTACAACGACAGACAGGTGGAAACACCATATATTTT
TRBJ1-5	-	TRBV6-6	TRBD1	CASSLGQGVSQPQHF	TGTGCCAGCAGTCTAGGACAGGGAGTGAGTCAGCCCCAGCATTTT
TRBJ2-7	-	TRBV29-1	TRBD2	CSVGTSFDEQYF	TGCAGCGTTGGGACTAGCTTCGACGAGCAGTACTTC
TRBJ1-4	-	TRBV5-8	-	CASSLQGRTNEKLFF	TGTGCCAGCAGCTTACAGGGAAGAACTAATGAAAAACTGTTTTTT
TRBJ1-2	-	TRBV27	TRBD1	CASSRDRGSYGYTF	TGTGCCAGCAGTCGCGACAGGGGAAGCTATGGCTACACCTTC
TRBJ1-2	-	TRBV7-9	TRBD1	CALEGNTGGSPNYGYTF	TGTGCCCTTGAGGGGAACACAGGGGGATCACCAAACTATGGCTACACCTTC
TRBJ2-7	-	TRBV19	TRBD1	CASMGQAGQYF	TGTGCCAGTATGGGACAGGCCGGGCAGTACTTC
TRBJ1-1	-	TRBV30	TRBD1	CAWNRGKTEAFF	TGTGCCTGGAACAGGGGGAAGACTGAAGCTTTCTTT
TRBJ2-3	-	TRBV11-2	TRBD2	CASSPGLAGGDTQYF	TGTGCCAGCAGCCCGGGACTAGCGGGGGGGGATACGCAGTATTTT
TRBJ2-5	-	TRBV7-9	-	CASSLGRDPTQETQYF	TGTGCCAGCAGCTTGGGGCGGGACCCAACCCAAGAGACCCAGTACTTC
TRBJ2-1	-	TRBV9	-	CASSVVSREWNEQFF	TGTGCCAGCAGCGTAGTTTCCCGGGAGTGGAATGAGCAGTTCTTC
TRBJ2-3	-	TRBV4-1	TRBD2	CASSNLAVLTDTQYF	TGCGCCAGCAGCAACCTAGCGGTTCTTACAGATACGCAGTATTTT
TRBJ1-5	-	TRBV2	-	CASSSGSSNQPQHF	TGTGCCAGCAGTTCCGGGAGTAGCAATCAGCCCCAGCATTTT
TRBJ1-1	few	TRBV25-1	TRBD1	CASSELTGKPQAFF	TGTGCCAGCAGTGAATTGACAGGGAAGCCCCAAGCTTTCTTT
TRBJ2-7	once	TRBV15	-	CATSRDGGHVNEQYF	TGTGCCACCAGCAGAGATGGCGGGCATGTCAACGAGCAGTACTTC
TRBJ1-5	-	TRBV6-1	-	CASSDGRADQPQHF	TGTGCCAGCAGTGATGGGAGGGCCGATCAGCCCCAGCATTTT
TRBJ2-7	few	TRBV5-1	TRBD2	CASSLGLAGGDYEQYF	TGCGCCAGCAGCTTGGGGCTAGCGGGAGGTGATTACGAGCAGTACTTC
TRBJ1-1	-	TRBV5-5	TRBD1	CASSFQGGTTEAFF	TGTGCCAGCAGCTTTCAAGGGGGCACGACTGAAGCTTTCTTT
TRBJ1-3	-	TRBV7-2	TRBD1	CASSFQGAENTIYF	TGTGCCAGCAGCTTCCAGGGGGCAGAAAACACCATATATTTT
TRBJ1-5	-	TRBV7-8	TRBD1	CASSLTGGLRPQHF	TGTGCCAGCAGCCTCACAGGGGGCCTGAGGCCCCAGCATTTT
TRBJ1-1	-	TRBV4-1	-	CASSQPGGNTEAFF	TGCGCCAGCAGCCAACCGGGTGGGAACACTGAAGCTTTCTTT
TRBJ2-3	-	TRBV5-1	TRBD2	CASSTPSGGTDTQYF	TGCGCCAGCAGCACTCCTAGCGGGGGCACAGATACGCAGTATTTT
TRBJ2-3	-	TRBV19	TRBD2	CASSSGRASTADTQYF	TGTGCCAGTAGTAGCGGGAGGGCCTCTACGGCCGATACGCAGTATTTT
TRBJ2-3	-	TRBV5-1	-	CASSSLGAITDTQYF	TGCGCCAGCAGCTCCCTTGGGGCAATCACAGATACGCAGTATTTT
TRBJ1-4	once	TRBV9	TRBD1	CASQGGNEKLFF	TGTGCCAGCCAGGGGGGTAATGAAAAACTGTTTTTT